These 22 T cell receptor beta chains originate from one sample sequenced in a study of vaccination and CD4 T cells after COVID-19. Their antigen targets remain unknown. With the Oncomine TCR Beta short-read assay, DNA from cultured CD4+ T cells was sequenced. TCRdb processed the PCR reads anew with MiXCR; each CDR3 protein has one entry. This sample carries 20,000 to 25,000 distinct CDR3 sequences, roughly 34% of them seen once, and the ten largest clones take about 4.5%. The treatment here: approximately nine-day PBMC culture with coronavirus spike peptide pools or control peptides (ViraFEST assay). Source: CD4+ T cells from blood, cultured in vitro, taken before SARS-CoV-2 vaccination. The origin of the receptors is a human donor who had recovered from COVID-19.

In this sample, this clonotype turned up a few times. The chain carries TRBV6-1 and TRBJ1-5; weak D call: TRBD1 (5 bases). The CDR3 contains 13 residues. V lost 6 bases, J lost 7 bases, and 13 bases lay in between. Looked up from germline, CDR1 is MNHNS and CDR2 is SASEGT. CDR3 coding DNA: TGTGCCAGCAGGGCAGGGTTTTCGCAGCCCCAGCATTTT. Amino acids: CASRAGFSQPQHF.

This sequence joins TRBV19 and TRBJ2-5; D is uncertain. This CDR3 is 13 amino acids long. Between the trimmed V and J ends, which lost 4 bases and 1 base, there was a span of 7 bases. Germline V gene data show CDR1 as LNHDA and CDR2 as SQIVND (reference sequence). The CDR3 nucleotides read TGTGCCAGTAGTACCAGTACCCAAGAGACCCAGTACTTC. It specifies CASSTSTQETQYF.

This clonotype was picked up a small number of times. The chain links TRBV20-1 to TRBJ1-1, with 8 bases identical to TRBD1. Germline-derived CDR1 and CDR2 are DFQATT and SNEGSKA (reference sequence). This CDR3 has 15 amino acids. V shed 4 bases, J shed 3 bases, and the junction held 10 bases outside the gene matches. The CDR3 DNA sequence: TGCAGTGCTAAATCAACAGGGGGTATGGACACTGAAGCTTTCTTT. It translates to CSAKSTGGMDTEAFF.

V is TRBV6-1 and J is TRBJ1-4; D is perhaps TRBD1 (5 bases). V gave up 5 bases and J gave up 12 bases, with 19 bases separating them. This CDR3 is built from 14 residues. Germline CDR1 is MNHNS and CDR2 is SASEGT. Here the CDR3 DNA reads TGTGCCAGCAGTAGAACACTCCGGGGCGGGGAACTGTTTTTT. Its translation is CASSRTLRGGELFF.

The chain combines TRBV30 with TRBJ2-7; 10 bases are a match to TRBD1. From germline, CDR1 is GTSNPN and CDR2 SVGIG (reference sequence). With V trimmed by 5 bases and J by 2 bases, 6 bases remained unmatched. The CDR3 sequence is 14 residues long. CDR3 DNA: TGTGCCTGGGAACCGGGACAGGGGACCTACGAGCAGTACTTC. The encoded protein is CAWEPGQGTYEQYF.

This chain connects TRBV6-1 to TRBJ2-7; 7 bases fit TRBD1. V was pared by 4 bases and J by 5 bases, with 17 bases of the junction left unmatched. This CDR3 has 17 amino acids. From germline, CDR1 is MNHNS and CDR2 SASEGT. The CDR3 region has the DNA TGTGCCAGCAGTGCGATATTGAGAATACAGGGGCGCGACGAGCAGTACTTC. This codes for CASSAILRIQGRDEQYF.

This clonotype occurred once. V usage is TRBV6-1 and J usage is TRBJ2-7; D is possibly TRBD1 (6 bases). V was shortened by 7 bases and J by 2 bases, with 15 bases between the two germline ends. This CDR3 has 14 residues. Germline CDR1 MNHNS, CDR2 SASEGT. CDR3 in amino acids: CASKIGRGAYEQYF. The CDR3 coding sequence is TGTGCCAGCAAGATCGGCAGGGGAGCCTACGAGCAGTACTTC.

The chain couples TRBV30 to TRBJ2-7; 9 positions agree with TRBD1. This CDR3 spans 11 amino acids. The junction had 0 bases not matched to a gene; V was cut back by 5 bases and J by 4 bases. Looked up from germline, CDR1 is GTSNPN and CDR2 is SVGIG (reference sequence). This CDR3 is CAWDRGYEQYF. The CDR3 bases are TGTGCCTGGGACAGGGGGTACGAGCAGTACTTC. Variable domain in full (rest from reference TRBV30 and TRBJ2-7): SQTIHQWPATLVQPVGSPLSLECTVEGTSNPNLYWYRQAAGRGLQLLFYSVGIGQISSEVPQNLSASRPQDRQFILSSKKLLLSDSGFYLCAWDRGYEQYFGPGTRLTVT.

The rearrangement joins TRBV6-2 or TRBV6-3 to TRBJ2-7, with D maybe TRBD2 (6 bases). This CDR3 is 14 amino acids long. Germline V gene lookup returns CDR1 MNHEY and CDR2 SVGEGT. The V end lost 6 bases, the J end lost 3 bases, and 15 bases lay between the germline ends. CDR3: CASRAPGAYYEQYF. In nucleotides, the CDR3 is TGTGCCAGCAGAGCCCCGGGAGCATACTACGAGCAGTACTTC.

This clonotype has only a few counts. The V gene is TRBV19, the J gene TRBJ2-1, with unresolved D. Trimming took off 0 bases at V and 6 bases at J, with 3 bases between the two ends. The CDR3 runs 12 residues. From germline, CDR1 is LNHDA and CDR2 SQIVND (reference sequence). The CDR3 reads CASSIEGNEQFF. In DNA, the CDR3 is TGTGCCAGTAGTATAGAGGGCAATGAGCAGTTCTTC.

The V call is TRBV2, the J call TRBJ1-6; D ambiguous. The CDR3 runs to 15 residues. Trimming removed 7 bases from V and 4 bases from J, with 14 bases in between. The germline V gene encodes CDR1 SNHLY and CDR2 FYNNEI. This CDR3 reads CASTPALGYNSPLHF. The CDR3 region has the DNA TGTGCCAGCACACCGGCCTTGGGGTATAATTCACCCCTCCACTTT.

The V gene is TRBV2, the J gene TRBJ2-2, with D perhaps TRBD1 (6 bases). Germline V gene data show CDR1 as SNHLY and CDR2 as FYNNEI. The V end lost 5 bases, the J end lost 0 bases, and 13 bases lay between the germline ends. This CDR3 has 16 amino acids. The CDR3 reads CASSQDSVANTGELFF. CDR3 sequence (DNA): TGTGCCAGCAGTCAGGACAGTGTCGCGAACACCGGGGAGCTGTTTTTT.

The CDR3, as DNA: TGTGCCAGCAGTCCGGACAGGGGGCGGAATCAGCCCCAGCATTTT. It encodes CASSPDRGRNQPQHF. The gene calls are TRBV12-3 or TRBV12-4 and TRBJ1-5; 11 bases are shared with TRBD1. The CDR3 spans 15 residues. The V and J ends lost 5 bases and 4 bases, in that order; junction bases with no gene match: 4.

J is TRBJ2-7 and V is TRBV11-3; 7 bases are shared with TRBD2. The CDR3 is 16 amino acids. CDR1 is SGHNT and CDR2 is YENEEA in the germline V gene. V gave up 0 bases and J gave up 0 bases; unmatched junction bases: 5. The CDR3 DNA follows: TGTGCCAGCAGCTTAGAGGGAGGGACGCCCTCCTACGAGCAGTACTTC. Translation: CASSLEGGTPSYEQYF.

This clonotype was found a few times. The V and J genes are TRBV6-5 and TRBJ2-5; TRBD1 matches 9 bases. V was pared by 2 bases and J by 2 bases, with 3 bases of the junction left unmatched. The CDR3 is made up of 15 amino acids. Germline assignment: CDR1 MNHEY and CDR2 SVGAGI. The CDR3 DNA reads TGTGCCAGCAGTTACGGGACAGGGAAACAAGAGACCCAGTACTTC. Amino acids: CASSYGTGKQETQYF.

The chain combines TRBV10-3 with TRBJ2-7; 7 bases map to TRBD1. This CDR3 is built from 14 residues. The V and J ends lost 4 bases and 0 bases, in that order; junction bases with no gene match: 3. Germline V gene sequence: CDR1 ENHRY, CDR2 SYGVKD. CDR3: CAISASGGSYEQYF. CDR3 in DNA: TGTGCCATCAGTGCCTCAGGGGGCTCCTACGAGCAGTACTTC.

The chain joins TRBV5-1 to TRBJ1-2; D is perhaps TRBD1 (6 bases). The germline V gene has CDR1 SGHRS and CDR2 YFSETQ. V was shortened by 5 bases and J by 8 bases, with 25 bases between the two germline ends. The CDR3 has 16 amino acids. The CDR3 is CASSFSQTGAGGGYTF. The CDR3 DNA is TGCGCCAGCAGTTTTTCCCAGACAGGCGCGGGGGGCGGCTACACCTTC.

The V gene is TRBV7-2, the J gene TRBJ1-2; D remains unclear. Deletions cut 7 bases from V and 1 base from J, with 10 bases between. Germline V CDR1 and CDR2: SGHTA, FQGNSA. The CDR3 extends over 13 amino acids. CDR3 in amino acids: CASTPDFNYGYTF. The CDR3 region has the DNA TGTGCCAGCACCCCAGACTTTAACTATGGCTACACCTTC.

Here the CDR3 reads CASSVRGVYGYTF. The CDR3 bases are TGTGCCAGTAGTGTCCGGGGAGTCTATGGCTACACCTTC. The V call is TRBV19, the J call TRBJ1-2, with D hard to call. Trimming shortened V by 5 bases and J by 4 bases, and 11 bases separated the two germline ends. This CDR3 has 13 amino acids. Germline V gene data show CDR1 as LNHDA and CDR2 as SQIVND (reference sequence).

The CDR3 loop is CASSLTKDYGYTF. CDR3 DNA: TGTGCCAGCAGCTTAACCAAAGACTATGGCTACACCTTC. This sequence joins TRBV7-2 and TRBJ1-2; D is ambiguous. CDR3 length equals 13 residues. Germline assignment: CDR1 SGHTA and CDR2 FQGNSA. V was cut by 2 bases and J by 3 bases, with 7 bases left in between.

The V and J genes are TRBV7-7 and TRBJ2-5; TRBD2 is a possible D gene (6 bases). The CDR3 runs 13 residues. Trimming shortened V by 5 bases and J by 2 bases, and 9 bases separated the two germline ends. CDR1 SSHAT and CDR2 FNYEAQ come from the germline V gene (reference sequence). The CDR3 DNA reads as TGTGCCAGCAGCCCCGGACTACAAGAGACCCAGTACTTC. It specifies CASSPGLQETQYF.

The chain is built from TRBV6-2 or TRBV6-3 and TRBJ2-3, with D unresolved. CDR1 and CDR2 (germline): MNHEY, SVGEGT. Trimming left V 7 bases short and J 8 bases short, with 10 bases between. The CDR3 has 11 amino acids. CDR3 bases: TGTGCCAGCACCTCAGGTGCTACGCAGTATTTT. It codes for CASTSGATQYF.